Here is one T cell receptor beta chain with its context. Its antigen is unknown. It was with 60 Vbeta and 13 Jbeta primers that the PCR ran. Clones were sequenced by immunoSEQ multiplex PCR, and TCRdb holds only the in-frame ones, with some missing. The sample yields around 170,000 clones, more than 65% seen once. Donors had nominal health at sampling but likely had unrecorded immune exposures. The data originate from a study of cytomegalovirus exposure and HLA in healthy donors. Study-wide findings and caveats: Among TCR sequences, most were rare, though some public TCRs appeared in many donors. The study recorded 150 to 200 TCR beta chains that were cytomegalovirus-associated. Specific recognition of CMV antigens was confirmed in vitro for three chains (all CMV-associated).

V was pared by 0 bases and J by 2 bases, with 2 bases of the junction left unmatched. Germline loops: CDR1 SGHTS, CDR2 YDEGEE. The CDR3 is 14 amino acids. The sequence was obtained from a woman aged 45 to 65 in good health and CMV-seronegative. The chain carries TRBV5-8 and TRBJ2-7; 7 bases align to TRBD1. Material for sequencing was PBMCs. The CDR3 coding sequence is TGTGCCAGCAGCTTGGGGCAGGGGGCCTACGAGCAGTACTTC. This gives the protein CASSLGQGAYEQYF.